These T cell receptor beta chains were read from a single sample in a study of shared clonotypes between healthy human individuals. Libraries were prepared by immunoSEQ multiplex PCR; TCRdb keeps only in-frame clonotypes and omits some of them. The sample shows about 2.4 million clones, 80% to 95% of them seen only once. Sequenced: naive CD4+ T cells from PBMCs. Receptor source: a man between 18 and 35 years old in good health. Some clones in this sample may be carry-over from other donors' samples. The CDR3 runs from the conserved cysteine through the conserved F or W. Each record gives: CDR3 DNA, CDR3 protein, J gene, clone size, D gene, V gene. The D gene is left open where the match is weak. Where a row states a size, it is once, few, many or the class of an expanded clone; other rows omit it.

DNA: TGTGCCAGCAGCTGCCGGAACATTCAGCCCCAGCATTTT
CDR3: CASSCRNIQPQHF
J: TRBJ1-5
size: few
D: -
V: TRBV11-2

DNA: TGTGCCAGCAGCTTAGGGTCGTACCAAGAGACCCAGTACTTC
CDR3: CASSLGSYQETQYF
J: TRBJ2-5
size: -
D: -
V: TRBV7-2

DNA: TGTGCCAGCAGTGATTGGGGTCAGCCCCAGCATTTT
CDR3: CASSDWGQPQHF
J: TRBJ1-5
size: -
D: -
V: TRBV6-1

DNA: TGTGCCAGCAGCCACCAAGGTGACTATGGCTACACCTTC
CDR3: CASSHQGDYGYTF
J: TRBJ1-2
size: -
D: -
V: TRBV5-4

DNA: TGTGCCAGCAGTTACTCAGATCGCAATCAGCCCCAGCATTTT
CDR3: CASSYSDRNQPQHF
J: TRBJ1-5
size: -
D: -
V: TRBV6-5

DNA: TGTGCCAGTAGTAGGCTAGCGGGAGCCCCACCCAACAATGAGCAGTTCTTC
CDR3: CASSRLAGAPPNNEQFF
J: TRBJ2-1
size: -
D: TRBD2
V: TRBV19

DNA: TGTGCCAGCAGCGCCTCCGGATTGGGACGTTCCTATGGCTACACCTTC
CDR3: CASSASGLGRSYGYTF
J: TRBJ1-2
size: -
D: -
V: TRBV9

DNA: TGTGCCAGCAGCTTCCCGGGATTGGGTGGCTACACCTTC
CDR3: CASSFPGLGGYTF
J: TRBJ1-2
size: -
D: -
V: TRBV5-4

DNA: TGTGCCAGCAGCGTAGTGGCAGGGGAGGCCGGGGAGCTGTTTTTT
CDR3: CASSVVAGEAGELFF
J: TRBJ2-2
size: -
D: -
V: TRBV9

DNA: TGTGCCAGCACCCCCGGGGGCGGTTCACCCCTCCACTTT
CDR3: CASTPGGGSPLHF
J: TRBJ1-6
size: -
D: -
V: TRBV6-5

DNA: TGCGCCAGCAGCTTGGAGGGTTCCAATCAGCCCCAGCATTTT
CDR3: CASSLEGSNQPQHF
J: TRBJ1-5
size: -
D: -
V: TRBV5-1

DNA: TGTGCCAGCAGTAACCGCAGGGGGATTGAAAAACTGTTTTTT
CDR3: CASSNRRGIEKLFF
J: TRBJ1-4
size: -
D: TRBD1
V: TRBV2

DNA: TGTGCCAGCAGTACCACAGGGTTGAGACACACTGAAGCTTTCTTT
CDR3: CASSTTGLRHTEAFF
J: TRBJ1-1
size: -
D: -
V: TRBV7-9